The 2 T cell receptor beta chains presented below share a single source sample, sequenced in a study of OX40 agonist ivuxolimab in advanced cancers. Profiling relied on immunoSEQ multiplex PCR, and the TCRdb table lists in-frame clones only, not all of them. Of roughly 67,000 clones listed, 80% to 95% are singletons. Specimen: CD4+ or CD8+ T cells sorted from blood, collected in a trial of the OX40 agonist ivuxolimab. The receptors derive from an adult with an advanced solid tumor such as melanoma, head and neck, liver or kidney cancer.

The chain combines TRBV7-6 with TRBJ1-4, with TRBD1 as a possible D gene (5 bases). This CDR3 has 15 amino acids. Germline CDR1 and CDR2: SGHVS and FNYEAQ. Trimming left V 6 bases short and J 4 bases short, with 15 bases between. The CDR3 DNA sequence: TGTGCCAGCAGTACCCTCGGGACGGATAATGAAAAACTGTTTTTT. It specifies CASSTLGTDNEKLFF.

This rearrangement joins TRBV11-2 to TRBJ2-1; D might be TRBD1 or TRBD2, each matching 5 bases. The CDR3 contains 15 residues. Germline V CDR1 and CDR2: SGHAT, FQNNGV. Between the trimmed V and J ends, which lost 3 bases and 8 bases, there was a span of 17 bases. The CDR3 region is CASSLDVGAAHEQFF. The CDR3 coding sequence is TGTGCCAGCAGCTTGGATGTCGGGGCGGCTCATGAGCAGTTCTTC.